The 25 T cell receptor beta chains below were found in one sample sequenced in a study of shared clonotypes between healthy human individuals. Data came from immunoSEQ multiplex PCR; TCRdb stores just in-frame clones and leaves some out. This table holds millions of clones, over 85% found once. The sample consisted of naive CD4+ T cells sorted from blood. Indicated subset: CD45RA+ positively selected. These receptors originate from a man between 18 and 29 years old in good health.

CDR3 region: CATCPRKYSNQPQHF. In DNA, the CDR3 is TGTGCCACATGCCCCAGAAAGTATAGCAATCAGCCCCAGCATTTT. The chain is built from TRBV21-1 and TRBJ1-5; TRBD1 is the table's D call and was not checked against the DNA. TRBV21-1 is listed as a pseudogene. The CDR3 runs to 15 residues.

The rearrangement uses TRBV18 and TRBJ1-2; perhaps TRBD1 as D (6 bases). V was cut by 3 bases and J by 7 bases, with 12 bases left in between. Germline V lookup: CDR1 KGHSH, CDR2 LQKENI. The CDR3 consists of 13 residues. The CDR3 here is CASSPTGIAGYTF. The CDR3 DNA reads TGTGCCAGCTCACCTACAGGGATCGCTGGCTACACCTTC.

This clone appeared a few times. The V and J genes are TRBV7-9 and TRBJ1-5; 7 bases map to TRBD1. There are 14 residues in the CDR3. The V segment lost 5 bases and the J segment 2 bases; nucleotides outside the gene matches: 3. Per germline, CDR1 SEHNR and CDR2 FQNEAQ (reference sequence). The CDR3 is CASSLQGGNQPQHF. CDR3 DNA: TGTGCCAGCAGCCTTCAGGGGGGCAATCAGCCCCAGCATTTT.

The gene calls are TRBV29-1 and TRBJ1-3; the D is unclear. V dropped 4 bases and J dropped 2 bases, with 9 bases sitting between them. There are 13 residues in the CDR3. Germline lookup yields CDR1 SQVTM and CDR2 ANQGSEA. The CDR3 DNA reads as TGCAGCGTTGGGGCACAGACTGGAAACACCATATATTTT. It is translated as CSVGAQTGNTIYF.

This chain joins TRBV18 and TRBJ2-1, with 11 bases that match TRBD2. J lost 4 bases, V lost 2 bases, and 7 bases had no gene match. The CDR3 length is 17 residues. Germline loops: CDR1 KGHSH, CDR2 LQKENI. CDR3 sequence reads: CASSPARGTSGYNEQFF. The DNA for the CDR3 is TGTGCCAGCTCACCAGCAAGAGGGACTAGCGGATACAATGAGCAGTTCTTC.

This clone was detected once. This rearrangement joins TRBV5-5 to TRBJ2-3, with a weak D call TRBD2 (5 bases). Germline CDR1 SGHKS, CDR2 YYEKEE (reference sequence). This CDR3 has 16 amino acids. V lost 4 bases, J lost 6 bases, and 21 bases lay in between. CDR3 bases: TGTGCCAGCAGCCCTTATCACGGGAACATACCGGATACGCAGTATTTT. Its translation is CASSPYHGNIPDTQYF.

This chain joins TRBV6-5 and TRBJ2-7; 8 nucleotides align to TRBD1. Per germline, CDR1 MNHEY and CDR2 SVGAGI. Trimming at V came to 6 bases and at J to 3 bases, leaving 4 bases not matched to a gene. The CDR3 totals 13 residues. The CDR3: CASRTTGGYEQYF. In DNA, the CDR3 is TGTGCCAGCAGGACCACAGGGGGCTACGAGCAGTACTTC.

About this clone: Other DNA sequences in this specimen translate into the identical CDR3. This sequence joins TRBV19 and TRBJ2-2, with D possibly being TRBD1 or TRBD2 (5 bases each). This CDR3 has 14 residues. Trimming took 6 bases from V and 5 from J, leaving 13 bases between them. Per germline, CDR1 LNHDA and CDR2 SQIVND (reference sequence). This CDR3 is CASREQGRTGELFF. The CDR3 nucleotides are TGTGCCAGTAGGGAGCAGGGACGGACCGGGGAGCTGTTTTTT.

The rearrangement links TRBV28 to TRBJ1-4; tentatively, D is TRBD1 (5 bases). In germline, CDR1 is MDHEN, CDR2 SYDVKM. The V gene lost 8 bases and the J gene lost 3 bases, with 16 bases spanning the gap. CDR3 length: 15 residues. In nucleotides, the CDR3 is TGTGCCAGCGCCCCCACAGGTGGGGCTAATGAAAAACTGTTTTTT. This gives the protein CASAPTGGANEKLFF.

The chain links TRBV14 to TRBJ2-3; perhaps TRBD2 as D (5 bases). From germline, CDR1 is SGHDN and CDR2 FVKESK. The V end lost 4 bases, the J end lost 3 bases, and 17 bases lay between the germline ends. This CDR3 region has 16 residues. The CDR3 nucleotides are TGTGCCAGCAGCCGGGTTGGTGGGAGTTATACAGATACGCAGTATTTT. As protein: CASSRVGGSYTDTQYF.

V is TRBV2 and J is TRBJ1-1; TRBD1 matches at 7 bases. CDR3 length: 14 amino acids. Germline values: CDR1 SNHLY, CDR2 FYNNEI. With V trimmed by 5 bases and J by 1 base, 4 bases remained unmatched. CDR3 amino acids: CASSQGQQNTEAFF. In DNA form, the CDR3 reads TGTGCCAGCAGTCAGGGACAGCAGAACACTGAAGCTTTCTTT.

About this clone: At one end the junction does not follow the germline gene, possibly because of a read error. V gene TRBV10-3 combines with J gene TRBJ1-1; D is possibly TRBD1 (5 bases). This CDR3 is 11 amino acids long. Per the germline V gene, CDR1 is ENHRY and CDR2 is SYGVKD. CDR3 bases: TGTGCCATCAGTGACCCACCCGGGACGTACTTT. It yields the protein CAISDPPGTYF.

Comment on this clone: The sample carries other DNA sequences with the same CDR3. V usage is TRBV5-1 and J usage is TRBJ1-4; D is possibly TRBD1 (5 bases). CDR3 length: 15 residues. Germline CDR1 reads SGHRS; CDR2 reads YFSETQ. V was shortened by 0 bases and J by 0 bases, with 6 bases between the two germline ends. CDR3 nucleotides: TGCGCCAGCAGCTTGGGGGGCTCAACTAATGAAAAACTGTTTTTT. Protein sequence: CASSLGGSTNEKLFF.

The chain combines TRBV7-9 with TRBJ1-5; D unresolved. Germline V gene sequence: CDR1 SEHNR, CDR2 FQNEAQ (reference sequence). V was shortened by 5 bases and J by 4 bases, with 15 bases between the two germline ends. CDR3 length: 15 residues. The CDR3 sequence is CASSPSWEENQPQHF. The CDR3, as DNA: TGTGCCAGCAGCCCATCTTGGGAGGAAAATCAGCCCCAGCATTTT.

J is TRBJ1-2 and V is TRBV6-1, with D tentatively TRBD1 (6 bases). Germline CDR1 MNHNS, CDR2 SASEGT. Trimming left V 1 base short and J 4 bases short, with 10 bases between. This CDR3 is 14 amino acids long. As DNA, the CDR3 is TGTGCCAGCAGTGAAGGAACAGGGCCCTATGGCTACACCTTC. It encodes CASSEGTGPYGYTF.

The rearrangement links TRBV10-3 to TRBJ2-1; TRBD2 might be the D (6 bases). Germline-derived CDR1 and CDR2 are ENHRY and SYGVKD. V gave up 4 bases and J gave up 2 bases, with 15 bases separating them. This CDR3 spans 16 amino acids. The CDR3 DNA follows: TGTGCCATCAGTGGGGGACTGGGCGGGGCCTACAATGAGCAGTTCTTC. As protein: CAISGGLGGAYNEQFF.

The chain couples TRBV19 to TRBJ1-6, with 9 bases lining up with TRBD1. The CDR3 spans 15 residues. The V gene end was trimmed by 3 bases and the J gene end by 8 bases; junction bases not matched to a gene: 5. CDR1 and CDR2 from the germline V gene are LNHDA and SQIVND (reference sequence). CDR3 nucleotides: TGTGCCAGTAGTATGTTAGGACAGGGGTATTCACCCCTCCACTTT. Translation gives CASSMLGQGYSPLHF.

This chain links TRBV19 with TRBJ2-1, with 7 bases fitting TRBD2. V was clipped by 5 bases and J by 6 bases; unmatched bases: 10. In germline, CDR1 is LNHDA, CDR2 SQIVND (reference sequence). The CDR3 has 15 amino acids. The CDR3 region is CASSDGGRGLNEQFF. The CDR3, as DNA: TGTGCCAGTAGTGACGGGGGGAGGGGCCTCAATGAGCAGTTCTTC.

This clone occurred once. The chain is built from TRBV15 and TRBJ2-7; D is unresolved. The CDR3 has 14 amino acids. Trimming removed 0 bases from V and 0 bases from J, with 6 bases in between. Germline lookup yields CDR1 LNHNV and CDR2 YYDKDF (reference sequence). The CDR3 sequence: CATSREGLSYEQYF. CDR3 sequence (DNA): TGTGCCACCAGCAGAGAGGGCCTCTCCTACGAGCAGTACTTC.

This clone was detected only once. V is TRBV6-5 and J is TRBJ1-4, with TRBD1 identical over 11 bases. J lost 8 bases, V lost 8 bases, and 4 bases had no gene match. From germline, CDR1 is MNHEY and CDR2 SVGAGI. The CDR3 totals 13 residues. CDR3 DNA sequence: TGTGCCAGCGGACAGGGGGCAAGGGAAAAACTGTTTTTT. Its protein product is CASGQGAREKLFF.

In regard to this clone: This sample includes further DNA sequences coding for the same CDR3. The V gene is TRBV19, the J gene TRBJ2-6; no clear D gene. The CDR3 contains 15 residues. Germline V lookup: CDR1 LNHDA, CDR2 SQIVND (reference sequence). Trimming stripped 6 bases from V and 0 bases from J, with 9 bases between. The CDR3 DNA follows: TGTGCCAGTAGCTTAAGCTTCTCTGGGGCCAACGTCCTGACTTTC. Amino acid sequence: CASSLSFSGANVLTF.

This chain links TRBV11-2 with TRBJ2-4, with D possibly being TRBD1 (6 bases). Germline V gene data show CDR1 as SGHAT and CDR2 as FQNNGV. Trimming left V 0 bases short and J 6 bases short, with 12 bases between. The CDR3 consists of 15 residues. CDR3 loop: CASSLEGGQTNIQYF. In DNA form, the CDR3 reads TGTGCCAGCAGCTTAGAAGGGGGTCAAACAAACATTCAGTACTTC.

The J gene is TRBJ1-4, the V gene TRBV21-1; the table's TRBD1 call for D was not verified on the DNA. TRBV21-1 constitutes a pseudogene. The CDR3 covers 14 residues. The CDR3 DNA is TGTGCCAGCAGTAACAGGTTAGCTAATGAAAAACTGTTTTTT. Residues: CASSNRLANEKLFF.

This clone was found once. The gene calls are TRBV13 and TRBJ2-3; 12 bases line up with TRBD2. CDR1 PRHDT and CDR2 FYEKMQ come from the germline V gene (reference sequence). This CDR3 is 19 amino acids long. With 5 bases clipped from V and 0 bases from J, the junction kept 12 bases outside the gene matches. CDR3: CASSPSTSGGDPSTDTQYF. DNA of the CDR3: TGTGCCAGCAGCCCGTCGACTAGCGGGGGTGATCCTAGCACAGATACGCAGTATTTT.

Worth noting for this clone: This sample includes further DNA sequences coding for the same CDR3. The CDR3 coding sequence is TGCGCCAGCAGCTTGGCCGGGGGTAACACTGAAGCTTTCTTT. It is translated as CASSLAGGNTEAFF. V gene TRBV5-1 combines with J gene TRBJ1-1; a weak D match, TRBD1 (5 bases). Trimming shortened V by 0 bases and J by 2 bases, and 8 bases separated the two germline ends. The germline CDR1 and CDR2 sequences are SGHRS and YFSETQ. The CDR3 consists of 14 residues. Full variable domain (outside the CDR3, taken from reference TRBV5-1 and TRBJ1-1): KAGVTQTPRYLIKTRGQQVTLSCSPISGHRSVSWYQQTPGQGLQFLFEYFSETQRNKGNFPGRFSGRQFSNSRSEMNVSTLELGDSALYLCASSLAGGNTEAFFGQGTRLTVV.